Detailed here is one T cell receptor beta chain. The specificity of this receptor is unknown. Qualities for individual bases were not recorded, and no much larger clone is one base off. The CDR3 runs 14 amino acids, cysteine and phenylalanine included. Only CDR3 DNA is held: 42 bases, read in frame from base 1. V loses 10 bases of germline sequence and J loses 3 bases, and the interval between the two ends is 20 bases. The germline V gene encodes CDR1 SGDLS and CDR2 YYNGEE. The sample is drawn from a study of cytomegalovirus exposure and HLA in healthy donors listed by TCRdb under 2017. Regarding the research as a whole: An earlier analysis of about 560 of the donors reported 250 to 300 Gb of sequence data and about 120 million unique TCR beta sequences obtained from approximately 180 million T cells. Approximately 300 gigabases of sequencing data and around 80 million unique TCR sequences made up an early release that covered approximately 650 HLA-typed donors. Among the roughly 400 genotyped donors, 75% to 90% belonged to the genetic ancestry cluster associated with self-reported Caucasian donors. The study aimed to test whether cataloging public T cell receptors could reveal signatures of past pathogen exposure. Using immunosequencing, the study profiled T cell repertoires from some 670 subjects and related those repertoires to cytomegalovirus serostatus. In addition to the first cohort of hundreds of subjects, a separate validation cohort of approximately 130 different subjects was used. High-throughput TCR immunosequencing, statistical association of individual TCRs with disease status, and machine learning were combined to predict cytomegalovirus infection status. A later analysis re-analyzed previously published TCR beta repertoires from hundreds of donors and added high-resolution HLA genotyping to study TCR occurrence patterns. Rather than using new phenotypic data, the later analysis identified candidate immune exposures from TCR beta sequences and from how often those sequences occurred across donors. In an earlier analysis of around 540 of the donors, high-throughput TCR beta sequencing was used to judge whether each TCR beta V gene segment behaved as functional or pseudogenic. Donor age, sex, ethnicity and CMV serostatus were compiled alongside the repertoire data. In a later genetic analysis, genome-wide SNP genotypes for about three fifths of the roughly 670 donors were used, and that subset was treated as a discovery cohort. All discovery cohort repertoires had been generated using a single sequencing platform. Class I and class II HLA loci were covered by the typing at four-digit resolution. Typing coverage differed by locus: A, B, C, DRB1 and DQB1 were typed in about 620-630 donors, DQA1 in roughly 510, DPA1 in some 570, and DPB1 in roughly 470. Five DR-DQ haplotypes were treated as single units for association and clustering because of strong linkage in the cohort. Among 300 to 500 genotyped donors of the cohort, an average of about 220,000 unique TCR beta nucleotide sequences was sequenced per donor, of which 15% to 20% were non-productive. What the work shows at the level of the full study, not this receptor alone: Some IMGT-functional V segments, including TRBV6-2 and TRBV6-3, could not be told apart with the 87-base-pair reads, so those segments were excluded. A cluster of highly shared sequence variants was judged likely to represent a technical artifact of the sequencing pipeline. The authors suggested that the approach could potentially be extended to other disease states and immunological phenotypes. Specific HLA alleles were associated with roughly 16,000 TCR beta sequences at a false discovery rate of 0.05 in a later analysis. A few of the identified cytomegalovirus-associated TCR beta chains were confirmed in vitro to be specific for cytomegalovirus antigens. In a later analysis, the rate of TCR association differed among HLA loci, with DRB1 alleles having the most associated TCRs and HLA-C alleles having the fewest. A later analysis found that most CMV-associated TCR beta chains appeared HLA-restricted, with HLA associations seemingly driven largely by CMV exposure. A later genetic analysis reported fewer N-insertions in productive TCRs among donors in an Asian-associated ancestry cluster than the approximately 670-donor mean. Compared with equally common non-associated chains, HLA-associated TCR beta chains in a later analysis were more clonally expanded and had lower generation probabilities. An earlier analysis of approximately 530 of the donors showed that most TCR beta V segments appeared in productive rearrangements either about 90% or about 30% of the time, which broadly matched IMGT annotations. Because HLA typing was unavailable for some donors at each locus, only the typed subset was used in association tests. The earlier analysis of some 540 of the donors excluded 15 to 20 rarely observed V segments, including chromosome 9 orphons, because counts were too low. A further reported finding was that TCR beta sequences accurately predicted the HLA-A and HLA-B alleles for most subjects in the first cohort. Across donors, most TCR sequences were observed very rarely, whereas some public TCRs were present in many individuals. Cytomegalovirus status was reported to be diagnosed by the classifier with high specificity and sensitivity in both the original and validation cohorts. Only TCR beta chains were sequenced in this cohort, and the absence of alpha or paired-chain data limited detectable features. Correlated functional status among segregating V segments might reflect linkage disequilibrium, but an unknown experimental factor could not be ruled out. V-gene and J-gene trimming of TCR beta chains was associated with a missense DCLRE1C variant in a later genetic analysis, and the association was replicated in an independent cohort. For the cohort, immune exposure information was limited to CMV serostatus. When HLA alleles, especially DR and DQ, strongly co-occurred, TCR associations were difficult to assign to individual alleles. The presence/absence analyses assumed that sequencing depth was roughly uniform across donors, and that assumption may not be true. The study listed 164 TCR beta chains as associated with cytomegalovirus. Several of the top co-occurrence clusters appeared to be linked to parvovirus B19, influenza, CMV and Epstein-Barr virus, according to a later analysis.

The cohort consisted of 666 healthy bone marrow donors. Cohort members were all nominally healthy when sampled, although unrecorded immune exposures were likely present. The donor tested CMV seropositive, placing the donor among the 289 seropositive members of the cohort. A peripheral blood sample was collected from each donor, and TCR beta sequencing was performed on peripheral blood mononuclear cells. The Qiagen DNeasy Blood Extraction Kit was used to extract genomic DNA from the blood cell samples. The receptor library was made with the immunoSEQ multiplex PCR assay. For the multiplex PCR, a mixture combining 60 forward primers for TCR Vbeta segments and 13 reverse primers for TCR Jbeta segments was used. A multiplex PCR assay on genomic DNA amplified the CDR3 region of rearranged TCR beta genes. The Illumina HiSeq System was used to sequence the amplified TCR beta libraries as 87-base-pair reads. The original methods were these. A later analysis counted tens of millions of unique TCR beta chains across the 500 to 850 repertoires, and 10 million to 12 million of these chains were shared by at least two donors. Raw reads were error-corrected and collapsed into unique sequences with a nearest-neighbor algorithm that merged closely related sequences to remove PCR and sequencing errors. To assign V, D and J gene segments, CDR3 sequences were aligned to IMGT reference sequences. Each retained sequence needed at least a six-nucleotide match to both a V gene segment and a J gene segment. A rearrangement was called productive if the CDR3 had no stop codons and remained in frame with V and J, and every other rearrangement was called non-productive. CDR3 was defined by IMGT convention, running from the second conserved V-encoded cysteine to the conserved J-encoded phenylalanine. In an earlier analysis of roughly 610 of the donors, sequences lacking an unambiguous match to a single V gene segment were excluded. In an earlier analysis of some 590 of the donors, V segments were called functional above 56.7% productive rearrangements and were called segregating when the between-donor standard deviation exceeded 5%. To diagnose cytomegalovirus status from the catalog of TCR beta chain sequences, a statistical classification framework was built. V and J gene assignment, in a later analysis, came from comparing TCR nucleotide sequences with IMGT/GENE-DB human TR gene sequences. A later analysis assigned CDR3 sequences and most-parsimonious VDJ recombination scenarios with the TCRdist pipeline. In a later analysis, each TCR beta chain was defined by its CDR3 amino acid sequence together with its V-gene family, and reads lacking a unique V-gene family were excluded. A later analysis removed 550 to 650 highly shared, low-generation-probability nucleotide sequences to deal with suspected cross-contamination and a sequencing artifact. In a later analysis, a clonal expansion index for each public chain was calculated from normalized within-repertoire ranks of inferred template counts. A later analysis computed generation probabilities with a VDJ recombination model fitted to out-of-frame rearrangements, and checked the results against IGoR. In a later analysis, TCR-TCR, TCR-HLA and TCR-CMV co-occurrence was scored with hypergeometric tests, and a repertoire-size bias correction was applied to TCR pairs. To estimate false discovery rates, a later analysis permuted the HLA or CMV assignments 20 times. In a later analysis, co-occurring TCRs were grouped using DBSCAN, with TCRdist sequence similarity added in when clustering inside HLA-allele-positive subsets. Co-occurrence clustering excluded repertoires with fewer than 30,000 or more than 120,000 public chains, plus five with anomalous nucleotide sharing. The source is immuneACCESS, and TCRdb retained only in-frame sequences with V and J called. Part of the clones is not carried over; for the studies checked, unresolved V genes explain less than half of this, and the remainder is unexplained. V and J calls and clone size are given by that table; D and trimming were obtained from the DNA. The sample table shows roughly 190,000 clones, and around four fifths are seen once. 2.6% of the sample rests with the top ten.

This TCR was sampled from a woman aged 50 to 60 in good health and CMV-seropositive. Material for sequencing was PBMCs. The sequence is built from TRBV9 and TRBJ2-7; D gene: possibly TRBD1, on 5 matching bases. The CDR3 is CAPPTGFEIYEQYF. In nucleotides, the sequence is TGTGCCCCCCCCACAGGTTTCGAAATCTACGAGCAGTACTTC.